The 25 T cell receptor beta chains listed next were all sequenced from one sample in a study of blood T cell repertoires in COVID-19. Profiled with immunoSEQ multiplex PCR; TCRdb holds only in-frame clones, not every one. The sample includes approximately 88,000 clones, over 60% of them seen just once. The sample consisted of peripheral blood. Receptors were obtained from a human donor in a cohort sampled during active COVID-19.

The chain is built from TRBV2 and TRBJ1-1; no clear D. V dropped 3 bases and J dropped 1 base, with 6 bases sitting between them. Germline values: CDR1 SNHLY, CDR2 FYNNEI. The CDR3 is 13 amino acids. The CDR3 is CASSDRENTEAFF. As DNA, the CDR3 is TGTGCCAGCAGTGACCGGGAGAACACTGAAGCTTTCTTT.

This clone was recorded a few times. The V and J genes are TRBV5-6 and TRBJ2-7, with 11 bases that match TRBD2. This CDR3 is 15 amino acids long. Germline V CDR1 and CDR2: SGHDT, YYEEEE. V dropped 4 bases and J dropped 6; count of bases not matched to a gene: 9. Here the CDR3 reads CASSPRLAGTAEQYF. The CDR3 DNA is TGTGCCAGCAGCCCGCGACTAGCGGGAACCGCCGAGCAGTACTTC.

The rearrangement uses TRBV18 and TRBJ2-1, with D tentatively TRBD1 (6 bases). Germline V lookup: CDR1 KGHSH, CDR2 LQKENI. The CDR3 is 17 residues long. Trimming left V 1 base short and J 7 bases short, with 20 bases between. CDR3 nucleotides: TGTGCCAGCTCACCACTCCTTACAGGGCTCCCGGGGAATGAGCAGTTCTTC. Its translation: CASSPLLTGLPGNEQFF. The variable domain in full, completed from reference TRBV18 and TRBJ2-1, reads NAGVMQNPRHLVRRRGQEARLRCSPMKGHSHVYWYRQLPEEGLKFMVYLQKENIIDESGMPKERFSAEFPKEGPSILRIQQVVRGDSAAYFCASSPLLTGLPGNEQFFGPGTRLTVL.

The rearrangement links TRBV29-1 to TRBJ1-1, with TRBD1 as a possible D gene (6 bases). Between the trimmed V and J ends, which lost 7 bases and 5 bases, there was a span of 14 bases. In germline, CDR1 is SQVTM, CDR2 ANQGSEA. The CDR3 is 12 residues long. CDR3 DNA: TGCAGCGCCCAACAGGGTGCAACTGAAGCTTTCTTT. Its translation: CSAQQGATEAFF. Using reference TRBV29-1 and TRBJ1-1 for the parts outside the CDR3, the full variable domain is SAVISQKPSRDICQRGTSLTIQCQVDSQVTMMFWYRQQPGQSLTLIATANQGSEATYESGFVIDKFPISRPNLTFSTLTVSNMSPEDSSIYLCSAQQGATEAFFGQGTRLTVV.

The V and J genes are TRBV4-3 and TRBJ2-7; 10 bases are a match to TRBD2. Germline CDR1 is LGHNA and CDR2 is YSLEER. The ends lost 4 bases at V and 6 bases at J; junction bases unmatched: 6. The CDR3 is made up of 14 amino acids. The DNA for the CDR3 is TGCGCCAGCAGCCCTCTAGCGGGAGTGGGCGAGCAGTACTTC. It is translated as CASSPLAGVGEQYF.

The CDR3 is CAWSVRERIMNTEAFF. The CDR3 bases are TGTGCCTGGAGTGTACGGGAGAGAATCATGAACACTGAAGCTTTCTTT. V gene TRBV30 combines with J gene TRBJ1-1; D ambiguous. Trimming cost V 0 bases and J 0 bases, with 14 bases left between them. From germline, CDR1 is GTSNPN and CDR2 SVGIG (reference sequence). The CDR3 is made up of 16 amino acids.

The chain links TRBV12-3 or TRBV12-4 to TRBJ1-2; D gene ambiguous. This CDR3 has 13 residues. Trimming removed 3 bases from V and 2 bases from J, with 7 bases in between. DNA for the CDR3: TGTGCCAGCAGTTTCCTTCCGAACTATGGCTACACCTTC. It yields the protein CASSFLPNYGYTF.

The gene calls are TRBV19 and TRBJ2-2; TRBD2 aligns across 7 bases. The CDR3 is 15 residues long. The V segment lost 6 bases and the J segment 1 base; nucleotides outside the gene matches: 5. CDR1 and CDR2 (germline): LNHDA, SQIVND (reference sequence). The CDR3 nucleotides are TGTGCCAGTAGGCAAGCGGGATTGAACACCGGGGAGCTGTTTTTT. Its translation: CASRQAGLNTGELFF.

This chain connects TRBV6-2 or TRBV6-3 to TRBJ2-7; 15 bases agree with TRBD2. This CDR3 contains 18 residues. From germline, CDR1 is MNHEY and CDR2 SVGEGT. The V gene end was trimmed by 5 bases and the J gene end by 4 bases; junction bases not matched to a gene: 12. In DNA, the CDR3 is TGTGCCAGCAGTACGGGACAGGTCGGACTAGCGGGAGGGTACGAGCAGTACTTC. Translation: CASSTGQVGLAGGYEQYF.

This chain connects TRBV9 to TRBJ2-3; 9 positions match TRBD2. This CDR3 is 17 amino acids long. Germline values: CDR1 SGDLS, CDR2 YYNGEE. V lost 3 bases and J lost 6; bases outside the gene matches: 14. For the CDR3, the DNA is TGTGCCAGCAGCGGAGAGTGGCTAGCGGGAAGGGGGGATACGCAGTATTTT. It specifies CASSGEWLAGRGDTQYF.

The rearrangement links TRBV2 to TRBJ2-1, with TRBD2 matching 11 bases. The CDR3 runs 15 residues. In germline, CDR1 is SNHLY, CDR2 FYNNEI. V lost 3 bases and J lost 5; bases outside the gene matches: 3. The CDR3 region is CASSETSGKHNEQFF. The CDR3 DNA is TGTGCCAGCAGTGAGACTAGCGGGAAGCACAATGAGCAGTTCTTC. Drawing the rest from reference TRBV2 and TRBJ2-1, the complete variable domain is EPEVTQTPSHQVTQMGQEVILRCVPISNHLYFYWYRQILGQKVEFLVSFYNNEISEKSEIFDDQFSVERPDGSNFTLKIRSTKLEDSAMYFCASSETSGKHNEQFFGPGTRLTVL.

V usage is TRBV27 and J usage is TRBJ1-2; the match to TRBD1 covers 11 bases. Germline CDR1 and CDR2: MNHEY and SMNVEV (reference sequence). The CDR3 length is 17 residues. J lost 7 bases, V lost 4 bases, and 14 bases had no gene match. CDR3 amino acids: CASSSLTGTGGVVGYTF. The CDR3 DNA is TGTGCCAGCAGTTCCCTTACCGGGACAGGGGGAGTGGTTGGCTACACCTTC.

The chain has TRBV25-1 and TRBJ2-2; D not certain. The CDR3 has 11 residues. Trimming left V 6 bases short and J 8 bases short, with 7 bases between. CDR1 and CDR2 (germline): MGHDK, SYGVNS. CDR3 DNA sequence: TGTGCCAGCAGACAAAAGGGGGAGCTGTTTTTT. Its protein is CASRQKGELFF.

This chain joins TRBV6-6 and TRBJ1-6; D is possibly TRBD1 (5 bases). The V gene lost 7 bases and the J gene lost 8 bases, with 18 bases spanning the gap. The CDR3 runs 15 residues. CDR1 is MNHNY and CDR2 is SVGAGI in the germline V gene (reference sequence). The CDR3 region has the DNA TGTGCCAGCAAAGCTCTGTCCGCGGGGGATTCACCCCTCCACTTT. Amino acid sequence: CASKALSAGDSPLHF.

The J gene is TRBJ2-1, the V gene TRBV11-2; 7 bases are shared with TRBD2. The length of the CDR3 is 16 residues. V shed 1 base, J shed 1 base, and the junction held 4 bases outside the gene matches. CDR1 SGHAT and CDR2 FQNNGV come from the germline V gene. The CDR3 region has the DNA TGTGCCAGCAGCTTAGGACTAGCTGGTTCCTACAATGAGCAGTTCTTC. This translates into CASSLGLAGSYNEQFF.

The J gene is TRBJ2-3, the V gene TRBV5-1, with TRBD1 as a possible D gene (6 bases). V gave up 4 bases and J gave up 6 bases, with 15 bases separating them. The CDR3 has 14 residues. Germline-derived CDR1 and CDR2 are SGHRS and YFSETQ. CDR3 DNA sequence: TGCGCCAGCAGCCTAGGGGGATTGGGGGATACGCAGTATTTT. Translating it yields CASSLGGLGDTQYF.

V is TRBV27 and J is TRBJ1-1; D gene uncertain. The germline V and J ends were trimmed by 4 bases and 3 bases, with 12 bases remaining between them. Germline V gives CDR1 MNHEY, CDR2 SMNVEV (reference sequence). The CDR3 has 14 residues. The CDR3 sequence: CASSYNLMHTEAFF. The CDR3 coding sequence is TGTGCCAGCAGTTATAACCTAATGCACACTGAAGCTTTCTTT.

The rearrangement joins TRBV28 to TRBJ2-5; 8 positions agree with TRBD1. The germline gives CDR1 MDHEN, CDR2 SYDVKM. V lost 4 bases to trimming and J lost 5 bases; unmatched junction nucleotides: 12. The CDR3 is 16 residues long. The CDR3 nucleotides read TGTGCCAGCAGTTCCAGTACAGGGGGGAAGAGGGAGACCCAGTACTTC. This encodes CASSSSTGGKRETQYF.

The chain uses TRBV4-2 and TRBJ2-1, with 11 bases aligning to TRBD1. Germline V CDR1 and CDR2: LGHNA, YNFKEQ. V shed 6 bases and J 0 bases; nucleotides not matched to a gene: 13. The CDR3 extends over 19 amino acids. The CDR3 DNA reads as TGTGCCAGCAGACCTAGTTGGACAGGGGGCTTTGACTCCTACAATGAGCAGTTCTTC. Encoded protein: CASRPSWTGGFDSYNEQFF.

The V call is TRBV24-1, the J call TRBJ1-5, with 8 nucleotides matching TRBD1. Germline V gene data show CDR1 as KGHDR and CDR2 as SFDVKD. After removal of 9 bases from V and 7 bases from J, the junction contained 13 bases not matched to a gene. The CDR3 extends over 15 amino acids. The CDR3 DNA reads as TGTGCCACCTGCCGGGCGCAGGGGGCAGGACAGCCCCAGCATTTT. It is translated as CATCRAQGAGQPQHF.

The gene calls are TRBV11-1 and TRBJ2-7; TRBD2 matches at 9 bases. V lost 6 bases and J lost 0; bases outside the gene matches: 6. Germline assignment: CDR1 SGHAT and CDR2 FQDESV (reference sequence). This CDR3 spans 15 amino acids. This CDR3 reads CASSPSGKPSYEQYF. CDR3 sequence (DNA): TGTGCCAGCAGTCCTAGCGGGAAACCCTCCTACGAGCAGTACTTC.

The chain couples TRBV30 to TRBJ2-1; 8 bases fit TRBD2. This CDR3 region has 14 residues. CDR1 and CDR2 from the germline V gene are GTSNPN and SVGIG (reference sequence). After removal of 1 base from V and 9 bases from J, the junction contained 8 bases not matched to a gene. The DNA of the CDR3 is TGTGCCTGGAGTGGCTCCGGACTAGCCCCTGAGCAGTTCTTC. Amino acids: CAWSGSGLAPEQFF.

The J gene is TRBJ2-2, the V gene TRBV4-2; D is unclear. Germline V lookup: CDR1 LGHNA, CDR2 YNFKEQ. V was trimmed by 0 bases and J by 7 bases, leaving 6 bases between them. This CDR3 spans 13 amino acids. CDR3 residues: CASSQDQIGELFF. CDR3 coding DNA: TGTGCCAGCAGCCAAGATCAGATCGGGGAGCTGTTTTTT.

This rearrangement joins TRBV30 to TRBJ1-1; D is undetermined. This CDR3 is 13 amino acids long. V was clipped by 4 bases and J by 0 bases, with 9 bases between them. The germline V gene encodes CDR1 GTSNPN and CDR2 SVGIG (reference sequence). The CDR3 DNA reads as TGTGCCTGGACCAGCGCTCTGAACACTGAAGCTTTCTTT. This sequence encodes CAWTSALNTEAFF.

This clone was detected once. The chain's CDR3 is CASSPGQGFNNEQFF. The CDR3 DNA sequence: TGTGCCAGCTCACCGGGACAGGGTTTCAACAATGAGCAGTTCTTC. V and J are TRBV18 and TRBJ2-1; TRBD1 matches 9 bases. Per the germline V gene, CDR1 is KGHSH and CDR2 is LQKENI. V lost 3 bases, J lost 5 bases, and 5 bases stayed unmatched. The length of the CDR3 is 15 residues.